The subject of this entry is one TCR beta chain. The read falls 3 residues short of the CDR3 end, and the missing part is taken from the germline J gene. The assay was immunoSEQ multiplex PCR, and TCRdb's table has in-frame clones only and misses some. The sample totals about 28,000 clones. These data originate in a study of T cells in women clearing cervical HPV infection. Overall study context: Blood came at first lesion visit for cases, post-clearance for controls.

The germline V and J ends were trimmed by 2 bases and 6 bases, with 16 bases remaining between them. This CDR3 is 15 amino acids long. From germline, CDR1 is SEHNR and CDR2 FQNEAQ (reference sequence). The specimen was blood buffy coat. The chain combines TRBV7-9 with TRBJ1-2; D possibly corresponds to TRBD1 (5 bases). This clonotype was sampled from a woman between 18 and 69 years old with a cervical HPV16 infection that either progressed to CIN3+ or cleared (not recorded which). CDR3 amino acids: CASSLYADRRDGYTF. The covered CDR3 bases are TGTGCCAGCAGCTTATATGCAGACAGACGCGATGGC. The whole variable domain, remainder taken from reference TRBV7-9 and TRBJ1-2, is DTGVSQNPRHKITKRGQNVTFRCDPISEHNRLYWYRQTLGQGPEFLTYFQNEAQLEKSRLLSDRFSAERPKGSFSTLEIQRTEQGDSAMYLCASSLYADRRDGYTFGSGTRLTVV.